This T cell receptor beta chain originates from a study of blood T cell repertoires in COVID-19. Study as a whole: The study drew acute and convalescent COVID-19 samples from the United States, Italy and Spain. PBMCs, B-cell-depleted T cells, or T cells provided the cDNA or gDNA that made up the material.

In the authors' methods: Amplification of reference gene primers provided the estimated nucleated cell counts. Produced via immunoSEQ multiplex PCR; TCRdb's table is partial and in-frame only. The V and J calls and clone size come from that table; D and trimming were worked out from the DNA. Of around 97,000 clones listed, around 88% are singletons. The CDR3 sequence is 15 residues long. Trimming at V came to 3 bases and at J to 4 bases, leaving 6 bases not matched to a gene. Per the germline V gene, CDR1 is SGHRS and CDR2 is YFSETQ. Specimen: peripheral blood. The clonotype originates from a human donor in a cohort sampled during active COVID-19. The chain joins TRBV5-1 to TRBJ1-5, with TRBD1 matching over 8 bases. CDR3 DNA: TGCGCCAGCAGCTCAGGACAGGGCGAAAATCAGCCCCAGCATTTT. Protein: CASSSGQGENQPQHF.